These 28 T cell receptor beta chains share one sample of origin, sequenced in a study of T cell repertoires in cytomegalovirus infection. What these receptors recognize is not known. Each CDR3 protein gets one entry after TCRdb re-called the reads with MiXCR. Counted here are approximately 910,000 distinct CDR3 sequences, roughly 31% occurring once; the ten biggest clones make up roughly 13%. This specimen consisted of cultured CD8+ T cells from PBMCs, obtained from culture after CMV antigen stimulation. Every receptor here comes from a human donor in good health (CMV status not recorded). Some clones in this sample may be carry-over from other donors' samples.

This clonotype was seen a single time. This sequence joins TRBV9 and TRBJ2-1; 8 positions agree with TRBD2. The CDR3 runs to 16 residues. V trimming: 0 bases; J trimming: 8 bases; junction bases outside the gene matches: 10. Germline assignment: CDR1 SGDLS and CDR2 YYNGEE. CDR3 residues: CASSVGVGGALDEQFF. The CDR3 DNA reads TGTGCCAGCAGCGTAGGTGTCGGGGGGGCCTTAGATGAGCAGTTCTTC.

The J gene is TRBJ2-5, the V gene TRBV15, with TRBD1 as a possible D gene (5 bases). The CDR3 loop spans 15 amino acids. CDR1 and CDR2 (germline): LNHNV, YYDKDF (reference sequence). Deletions cut 8 bases from V and 2 bases from J, with 18 bases between. This chain's CDR3 is CATLSGRDLQETQYF. The CDR3 coding sequence is TGTGCCACCTTGTCAGGGCGAGACCTTCAAGAGACCCAGTACTTC. Combining the CDR3 with reference TRBV15 and TRBJ2-5 gives the whole variable domain DAMVIQNPRYQVTQFGKPVTLSCSQTLNHNVMYWYQQKSSQAPKLLFHYYDKDFNNEADTPDNFQSRRPNTSFCFLDIRSPGLGDTAMYLCATLSGRDLQETQYFGPGTRLLVL.

This clonotype was observed many times. The chain has TRBV12-3 or TRBV12-4 and TRBJ2-5, with 7 bases fitting TRBD2. The CDR3 length is 14 residues. V was pared by 11 bases and J by 4 bases, with 13 bases of the junction left unmatched. The CDR3 nucleotides read TGTGCCGGAGGGAGGGTCTTAGGCGCAGAGACCCAGTACTTC. Translated: CAGGRVLGAETQYF.

This clonotype was counted a few times. For the CDR3, the DNA is TGTGCCAGCAGTTTAGCGGGGGCAATAGTCGGCGGGGAGCTGTTTTTT. Its protein is CASSLAGAIVGGELFF. The chain employs TRBV27 and TRBJ2-2; D possibly corresponds to TRBD2 (7 bases). CDR1 is MNHEY, CDR2 SMNVEV, per germline (reference sequence). CDR3 length: 16 residues. The V gene lost 2 bases and the J gene lost 7 bases, with 17 bases spanning the gap.

The genes are TRBV2 and TRBJ2-6, with D possibly matching TRBD2 (7 bases). The CDR3 extends over 16 amino acids. CDR1 is SNHLY and CDR2 is FYNNEI in the germline V gene. Written as DNA, the CDR3 is TGTGCTACAACCGGGGGGCAAAGCTCTGGGGCCAACGTCCTGACTTTC. Residues: CATTGGQSSGANVLTF.

The gene calls are TRBV2 and TRBJ1-2; D call uncertain. Germline V lookup: CDR1 SNHLY, CDR2 FYNNEI. V lost 2 bases to trimming and J lost 2 bases, with 12 bases between them. The CDR3 sequence is 15 residues long. The DNA of the CDR3 is TGTGCCAGCAGTGAAAACGAGTACAAAAACTATGGCTACACCTTC. Protein product: CASSENEYKNYGYTF.

The V call is TRBV7-8, the J call TRBJ2-5, with TRBD2 matching over 7 bases. V lost 2 bases, J lost 4 bases, and 4 bases stayed unmatched. The CDR3 runs 14 residues. Looked up from germline, CDR1 is SGHVS and CDR2 is FQNEAQ. CDR3: CASSLPRGVETQYF. DNA for the CDR3: TGTGCCAGCAGCTTACCTCGGGGGGTAGAGACCCAGTACTTC.

This clonotype was seen a handful of times. V and J are TRBV24-1 and TRBJ2-1, with D possibly being TRBD1 (7 bases). CDR3 size: 18 residues. Germline V gene data show CDR1 as KGHDR and CDR2 as SFDVKD. With 0 bases removed from V and 9 bases from J, the gap between germline ends came to 23 bases. CDR3 sequence reads: CATSDLQGGMLGGGEQFF. DNA for the CDR3: TGTGCCACCAGTGATTTGCAAGGGGGCATGCTGGGGGGAGGTGAGCAGTTCTTC.

This chain links TRBV11-2 with TRBJ2-3; TRBD2 matches at 7 bases. The V segment lost 8 bases and the J segment 6 bases; nucleotides outside the gene matches: 14. This CDR3 is built from 15 residues. Germline CDR1 reads SGHAT; CDR2 reads FQNNGV. CDR3: CASQRGGGGADTQYF. Here the CDR3 DNA reads TGTGCCAGCCAACGCGGGGGAGGCGGCGCGGATACGCAGTATTTT.

The J gene is TRBJ2-2, the V gene TRBV9; 8 positions agree with TRBD2. Per germline, CDR1 SGDLS and CDR2 YYNGEE. The ends lost 0 bases at V and 2 bases at J; junction bases unmatched: 6. The CDR3 runs 17 residues. The CDR3 region is CASSVEASGYNTGELFF. The CDR3 DNA reads TGTGCCAGCAGCGTAGAAGCTAGCGGGTATAACACCGGGGAGCTGTTTTTT.

In its sample, this clonotype was seen many times. A much bigger clone sits one base away, suggesting this may be a read error. V gene TRBV19 combines with J gene TRBJ1-1; perhaps TRBD1 as D (6 bases). The CDR3 loop spans 11 amino acids. The V end was cut by 9 bases, the J end by 7 bases, with 12 bases between. Germline V gene lookup returns CDR1 LNHDA and CDR2 SQIVND (reference sequence). CDR3 in DNA: TGTGCCAGCAGCATAGGGGGTGAAGCTTTCTTT. This sequence encodes CASSIGGEAFF.

This clonotype has at least ten counts. V and J are TRBV4-3 and TRBJ2-3; D is undetermined. Trimming pared 0 bases from V and 4 bases from J, leaving 11 bases between. In germline, CDR1 is LGHNA, CDR2 YSLEER. The CDR3 is made up of 15 amino acids. The chain's CDR3 is CASSQDPTVSDTQYF. CDR3 bases: TGCGCCAGCAGCCAAGATCCCACAGTCTCAGATACGCAGTATTTT.

CDR3 sequence reads: CATSSLGTSPYNEQFF. CDR3 nucleotides: TGTGCCACCAGCAGCCTCGGGACTAGCCCCTACAATGAGCAGTTCTTC. The rearrangement links TRBV15 to TRBJ2-1, with TRBD2 matching 9 bases. V gave up 3 bases and J gave up 2 bases; unmatched junction bases: 5. Per germline, CDR1 LNHNV and CDR2 YYDKDF (reference sequence). The CDR3 totals 16 residues.

The rearrangement joins TRBV9 to TRBJ1-6, with D unclear. The CDR3 covers 14 residues. Germline V CDR1 and CDR2: SGDLS, YYNGEE. The V end lost 0 bases, the J end lost 10 bases, and 11 bases lay between the germline ends. The CDR3 region is CASSVDMSLSPLHF. The DNA for the CDR3 is TGTGCCAGCAGCGTAGATATGAGTTTGTCACCCCTCCACTTT. Variable domain in full (rest from reference TRBV9 and TRBJ1-6): DSGVTQTPKHLITATGQRVTLRCSPRSGDLSVYWYQQSLDQGLQFLIQYYNGEERAKGNILERFSAQQFPDLHSELNLSSLELGDSALYFCASSVDMSLSPLHFGNGTRLTVT.

The chain is built from TRBV29-1 and TRBJ1-1; D possibly corresponds to TRBD1 (6 bases). The length of the CDR3 is 13 residues. Looked up from germline, CDR1 is SQVTM and CDR2 is ANQGSEA. Deletions cut 6 bases from V and 1 base from J, with 12 bases between. The CDR3 DNA reads TGCAGCGTGCCCAGGGGACGGAACACTGAAGCTTTCTTT. It is translated as CSVPRGRNTEAFF.

V and J are TRBV2 and TRBJ1-1; no firm D call. This CDR3 is 14 amino acids long. Trimming pared 2 bases from V and 0 bases from J, leaving 7 bases between. CDR1 SNHLY and CDR2 FYNNEI come from the germline V gene. The chain's CDR3 is CASSELTVNTEAFF. CDR3 in DNA: TGTGCCAGCAGTGAATTGACGGTGAACACTGAAGCTTTCTTT. The full variable domain, in which reference TRBV2 and TRBJ1-1 provide the parts outside the CDR3, is EPEVTQTPSHQVTQMGQEVILRCVPISNHLYFYWYRQILGQKVEFLVSFYNNEISEKSEIFDDQFSVERPDGSNFTLKIRSTKLEDSAMYFCASSELTVNTEAFFGQGTRLTVV.

This clonotype was seen a handful of times. This chain uses TRBV14 with TRBJ1-4; 9 bases match TRBD1. The V gene's germline CDR1 is SGHDN and CDR2 FVKESK. The length of the CDR3 is 15 residues. J was trimmed by 5 bases and V by 3 bases; bases with no gene match: 4. The CDR3 DNA reads TGTGCCAGCAGCCAGAGCGGGACAGGGAATGAAAAACTGTTTTTT. Its protein product is CASSQSGTGNEKLFF. The full variable domain, in which reference TRBV14 and TRBJ1-4 provide the parts outside the CDR3, is EAGVTQFPSHSVIEKGQTVTLRCDPISGHDNLYWYRRVMGKEIKFLLHFVKESKQDESGMPNNRFLAERTGGTYSTLKVQPAELEDSGVYFCASSQSGTGNEKLFFGSGTQLSVL.

The chain uses TRBV6-1 and TRBJ1-2; D gene uncertain. CDR1 and CDR2 from the germline V gene are MNHNS and SASEGT. CDR3 length: 11 residues. V lost 4 bases to trimming and J lost 8 bases, with 8 bases between them. As DNA, the CDR3 is TGTGCCAGCAGTGTCGATATCGGCTACACCTTC. Translation gives CASSVDIGYTF.

The chain employs TRBV6-6 and TRBJ1-3; the D is unclear. Per the germline V gene, CDR1 is MNHNY and CDR2 is SVGAGI (reference sequence). Trimming pared 8 bases from V and 2 bases from J, leaving 7 bases between. The CDR3 is made up of 12 amino acids. CDR3 protein: CASWVPGNTIYF. DNA for the CDR3: TGTGCCAGCTGGGTCCCTGGAAACACCATATATTTT.

The chain is built from TRBV4-1 and TRBJ2-4; TRBD1 matches at 7 bases. CDR1 and CDR2 from the germline V gene are MGHRA and YSYEKL. After removal of 2 bases from V and 2 bases from J, the junction contained 6 bases not matched to a gene. The CDR3 sequence is 16 residues long. The CDR3 bases are TGCGCCAGCAGCCAAACAGGGGCGTCGACCAAAAACATTCAGTACTTC. Its protein is CASSQTGASTKNIQYF.

This clonotype has ten or more counts. The chain joins TRBV7-2 to TRBJ2-5, with TRBD2 matching over 9 bases. This CDR3 contains 17 residues. From germline, CDR1 is SGHTA and CDR2 FQGNSA. The V segment lost 5 bases and the J segment 1 base; nucleotides outside the gene matches: 11. CDR3 bases: TGTGCCAGCAGCCCGGGAGCCAGCGGGGGGTTCCAAGAGACCCAGTACTTC. Its protein product is CASSPGASGGFQETQYF.

The CDR3 DNA is TGCGCCAGCAGCCAAGAATGGGGCAACAATCAGCCCCAGCATTTT. Translated, it gives CASSQEWGNNQPQHF. The chain employs TRBV4-1 and TRBJ1-5; TRBD1 is a possible D gene (5 bases). V was pared by 0 bases and J by 3 bases, with 9 bases between. Germline V CDR1 and CDR2: MGHRA, YSYEKL. The length of the CDR3 is 15 residues.

This clonotype was picked up a small number of times. One end of the junction fails to match germline, which may point to a read error. The V gene is TRBV7-3, the J gene TRBJ2-1; 10 bases match TRBD2. The CDR3 runs 15 residues. Germline CDR1 reads SGHTA; CDR2 reads FQGTGA. In nucleotides, the CDR3 is TGTGCCAGCAGCATAAGCGGGGGGGCCTACGATGAGCAGTTCTTC. It specifies CASSISGGAYDEQFF.

Comment on this clonotype: An end of the junction does not agree with germline; a read error may underlie this. CDR3 bases: TGTGCCAGCAGTCCGACAGGGGGCTTAGACCAAGAGACCCGGTACTTC. Its protein product is CASSPTGGLDQETRYF. The chain employs TRBV28 and TRBJ2-5; TRBD1 aligns across 10 bases. Germline assignment: CDR1 MDHEN and CDR2 SYDVKM. The CDR3 spans 16 residues. Based on the CDR3 plus reference TRBV28 and TRBJ2-5, the full variable domain is DVKVTQSSRYLVKRTGEKVFLECVQDMDHENMFWYRQDPGLGLRLIYFSYDVKMKEKGDIPEGYSVSREKKERFSLILESASTNQTSMYLCASSPTGGLDQETRYFGPGTRLLVL.

This clonotype was observed a single time. The chain uses TRBV20-1 and TRBJ1-2; D may be TRBD1 (5 bases). The germline CDR1 and CDR2 sequences are DFQATT and SNEGSKA (reference sequence). Trimming shortened V by 1 base and J by 4 bases, and 10 bases separated the two germline ends. CDR3 length: 13 amino acids. In DNA, the CDR3 is TGCAGTGCTAGAGGTTTGGGGCCCTATGGCTACACCTTC. Amino acid sequence: CSARGLGPYGYTF.

A few counts support this clonotype. The V call is TRBV6-5, the J call TRBJ1-1; perhaps TRBD1 as D (5 bases). This CDR3 has 17 residues. Trimming removed 2 bases from V and 1 base from J, with 17 bases in between. In germline, CDR1 is MNHEY, CDR2 SVGAGI. CDR3 in DNA: TGTGCCAGCAGTTACCGTGCGTGGGGGACGGGGAACACTGAAGCTTTCTTT. It yields the protein CASSYRAWGTGNTEAFF.

The chain combines TRBV6-6 with TRBJ1-6; no reliable D call. The CDR3 has 18 amino acids. Trimming left V 6 bases short and J 2 bases short, with 20 bases between. Germline V gene sequence: CDR1 MNHNY, CDR2 SVGAGI (reference sequence). The CDR3 region has the DNA TGTGCCAGCAGCCCCTTTTGGGGAGAGGGCCCCTATAATTCACCCCTCCACTTT. Protein product: CASSPFWGEGPYNSPLHF.

The chain joins TRBV9 to TRBJ1-2; D remains unclear. Deletions cut 3 bases from V and 3 bases from J, with 9 bases between. CDR1 is SGDLS, CDR2 YYNGEE, per germline. This CDR3 is 13 amino acids long. CDR3 protein: CASSGLTDYGYTF. CDR3 sequence (DNA): TGTGCCAGCAGCGGCTTGACGGACTATGGCTACACCTTC.